Included here is one TCR beta chain sequence, with context. The sample is drawn from a study of blood T cell repertoires in COVID-19. V gave up 5 bases and J gave up 7 bases, with 14 bases separating them. Germline V CDR1 and CDR2: SGHTA, FQGTGA. The CDR3 runs 13 residues. As originally analysed: Estimated nucleated cell counts came from reference gene primer amplification. Clones were sequenced by immunoSEQ multiplex PCR, and TCRdb holds only the in-frame ones, with some missing. Clone size and the V and J calls come from that table; the DNA yielded D and trimming. The table has about 250,000 clones, about 88% seen once; the top ten hold approximately 2%.

Sequencing input: peripheral blood. The V and J genes are TRBV7-3 and TRBJ1-2, with D possibly being TRBD1 (5 bases). The receptor was derived from a woman between 35 and 50 years old who had recovered from COVID-19. The CDR3 here is CASSPAGDRGYTF. In DNA form, the CDR3 reads TGTGCCAGCAGCCCCGCGGGGGACCGTGGCTACACCTTC.